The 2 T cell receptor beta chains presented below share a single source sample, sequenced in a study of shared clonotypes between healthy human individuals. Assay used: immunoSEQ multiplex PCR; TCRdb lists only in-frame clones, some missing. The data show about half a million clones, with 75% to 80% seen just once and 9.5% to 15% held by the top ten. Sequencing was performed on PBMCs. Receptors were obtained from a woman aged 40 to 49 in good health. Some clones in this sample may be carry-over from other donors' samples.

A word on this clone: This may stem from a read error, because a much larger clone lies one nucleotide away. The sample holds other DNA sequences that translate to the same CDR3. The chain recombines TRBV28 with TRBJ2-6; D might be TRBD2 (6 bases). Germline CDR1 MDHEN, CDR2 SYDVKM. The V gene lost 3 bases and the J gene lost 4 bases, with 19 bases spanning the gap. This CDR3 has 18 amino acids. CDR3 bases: TGTGCCAGCAGTTTCCAGGCGGGACGGGACTCCGGGGCCAACGTCCTGACTTTC. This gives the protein CASSFQAGRDSGANVLTF.

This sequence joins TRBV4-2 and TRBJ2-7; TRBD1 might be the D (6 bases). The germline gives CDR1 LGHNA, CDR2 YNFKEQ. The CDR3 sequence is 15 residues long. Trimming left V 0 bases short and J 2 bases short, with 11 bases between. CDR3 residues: CASSQDMTGPYEQYF. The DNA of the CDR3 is TGTGCCAGCAGCCAAGATATGACAGGCCCCTACGAGCAGTACTTC.